The source of this TCR beta chain is a study of metastatic and nonmetastatic thyroid tumors. On the study more broadly: Comparison of repertoires was carried out across blood and tumor or nodule tissue from malignant and benign thyroid patients.

TCRdb re-called the PCR reads with MiXCR. The table records about 38,000 clones, less than 60% of them present only once. The V gene lost 2 bases and the J gene lost 9 bases, with 15 bases spanning the gap. Germline V lookup: CDR1 SGHRS, CDR2 YFSETQ. CDR3 length: 14 amino acids. No patient received treatment before thyroid surgery. The rearrangement uses TRBV5-1 and TRBJ2-1; D is perhaps TRBD2 (6 bases). The receptor was derived from a male donor with papillary thyroid cancer or a benign thyroid nodule (not recorded which). Some clones in this sample may be carry-over from other donors' samples. Sequencing was performed on tumor tissue. The CDR3 nucleotides read TGCGCCAGCAGCTTTCGACTAGGAAGCGGTGAGCAGTTCTTC. It translates to CASSFRLGSGEQFF.